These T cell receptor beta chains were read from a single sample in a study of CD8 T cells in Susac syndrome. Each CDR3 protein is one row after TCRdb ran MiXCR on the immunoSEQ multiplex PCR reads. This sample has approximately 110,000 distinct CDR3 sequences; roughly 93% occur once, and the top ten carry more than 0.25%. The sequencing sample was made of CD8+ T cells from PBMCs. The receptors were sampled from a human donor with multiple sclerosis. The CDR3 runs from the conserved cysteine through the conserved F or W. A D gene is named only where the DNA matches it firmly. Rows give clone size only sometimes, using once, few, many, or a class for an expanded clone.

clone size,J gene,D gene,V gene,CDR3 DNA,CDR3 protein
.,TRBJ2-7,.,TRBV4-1,TGCGCCAGCAGCCAAGACAGGGCCCCTAACTACGAGCAGTACTTC,CASSQDRAPNYEQYF
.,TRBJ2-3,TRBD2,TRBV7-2,TGTGCCAGCAGCTCGACTAGCGGGCCGACAGATACGCAGTATTTT,CASSSTSGPTDTQYF
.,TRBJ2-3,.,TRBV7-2,TGTGCCAGCAGCCATTCAGGCGATACGCAGTATTTT,CASSHSGDTQYF
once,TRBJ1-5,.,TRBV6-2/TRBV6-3,TGTGCCAGCAGTTACTCACATAATCAGCCCCAGCATTTT,CASSYSHNQPQHF
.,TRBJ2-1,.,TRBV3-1,TGTGCCAGCAGGCAAGGCGGCGACAATGAGCAGTTCTTC,CASRQGGDNEQFF
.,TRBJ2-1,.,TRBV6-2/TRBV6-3,TGTGCCAGCAGTTACTCCCCGTATGAGCAGTTCTTC,CASSYSPYEQFF
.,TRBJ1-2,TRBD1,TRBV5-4,TGTGCCAGCAGCGAACCGGGACAGGGACCCTATGGCTACACCTTC,CASSEPGQGPYGYTF
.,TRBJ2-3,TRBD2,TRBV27,TGTGCCAGCAGTTTATGGCTAGCGGGGGGGAAAACAGATACGCAGTATTTT,CASSLWLAGGKTDTQYF
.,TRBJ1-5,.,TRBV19,TGTGCCAGTAGTATTATTTTCACCAGGCCTGGGCAGCCCCAGCATTTT,CASSIIFTRPGQPQHF
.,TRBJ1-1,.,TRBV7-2,TGTGCCAGCAGCTTAGTAGTTCAGGGGATCGGCAAGAACACTGAAGCTTTCTTT,CASSLVVQGIGKNTEAFF
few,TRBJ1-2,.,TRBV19,TGTGCCAGTAGTATTGGCATCGGTGGCTACACCTTC,CASSIGIGGYTF
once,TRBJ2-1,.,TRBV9,TGTGCCAGCAGCGTCGGACAGTCCTACAATGAGCAGTTCTTC,CASSVGQSYNEQFF
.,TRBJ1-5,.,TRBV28,TGTGCCAGCAGCCCTAGGGGGGGTTGGGATCAGCCCCAGCATTTT,CASSPRGGWDQPQHF
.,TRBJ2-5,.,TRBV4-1,TGCGCCAGCAGCTCGTCTCCTTGGGAGGACCAAGAGACCCAGTACTTC,CASSSSPWEDQETQYF
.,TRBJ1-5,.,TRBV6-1,TGTGCCAGCAGAGAAGCAGACCCCGTCAATCAGCCCCAGCATTTT,CASREADPVNQPQHF
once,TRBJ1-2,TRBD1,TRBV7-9,TGTGCCAGCAGCTTCGACCCAGGGGGGAAAATTAACTATGGCTACACCTTC,CASSFDPGGKINYGYTF
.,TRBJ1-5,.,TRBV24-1,TGTGCCACCAGTGAGACAGTATACAATCAGCCCCAGCATTTT,CATSETVYNQPQHF
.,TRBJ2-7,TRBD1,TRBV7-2,TGTGCCAGCAGCTTCTACGGACAGGGGAGCTACGAGCAGTACTTC,CASSFYGQGSYEQYF